This T cell receptor (beta chain) was identified during a study of T cells expressing NK-cell markers. The CDR3 has 14 residues. TCRdb reprocessed the 5' RACE reads and keeps a single row for each CDR3 protein, giving no DNA. In all, the sample yields about 460,000 distinct CDR3 sequences. The J gene is TRBJ2-7, the V gene TRBV12-3 or TRBV12-4. The source material was blood T cells: a sorted CD56 or NKG2C T cell subset, CD4+ or CD8+ T cells, or bulk PBMC T cells (not recorded which). This TCR was recovered from a woman between 50 and 59 years old in good health. The CDR3 loop reads CASSLALRVGEQYF.